Presented here are 2 T cell receptor beta chains from one specimen sequenced in a study of cytomegalovirus exposure and HLA in healthy donors. PCR employed 60 Vbeta and 13 Jbeta primers. Data came from immunoSEQ multiplex PCR; TCRdb stores just in-frame clones and leaves some out. The sample records about 140,000 clones, approximately 80% being singletons. Input material: PBMCs. These receptors were collected from a female donor in good health and CMV-seropositive.

The sample holds a few counts of this clone. V gene TRBV7-2 combines with J gene TRBJ1-1, with D hard to call. CDR1 and CDR2 from the germline V gene are SGHTA and FQGNSA. The V gene lost 1 base and the J gene lost 11 bases, with 11 bases spanning the gap. The CDR3 loop spans 12 amino acids. CDR3 in DNA: TGTGCCAGCAGCTTAGGGAGGGAGGGCGCTTTCTTT. Its protein product is CASSLGREGAFF. The full variable domain, completed using reference TRBV7-2 and TRBJ1-1, is GAGVSQSPSNKVTEKGKDVELRCDPISGHTALYWYRQSLGQGLEFLIYFQGNSAPDKSGLPSDRFSAERTGGSVSTLTIQRTQQEDSAVYLCASSLGREGAFFGQGTRLTVV.

As DNA, the CDR3 is TGTGCCTGGAGTACCGGGACTCGCAAGAAAGAGACCCAGTACTTC. The encoded protein is CAWSTGTRKKETQYF. The chain joins TRBV30 to TRBJ2-5; weak D call: TRBD2 (6 bases). Trimming took 2 bases from V and 3 from J, leaving 16 bases between them. The CDR3 is made up of 15 amino acids. The V gene's germline CDR1 is GTSNPN and CDR2 SVGIG (reference sequence).